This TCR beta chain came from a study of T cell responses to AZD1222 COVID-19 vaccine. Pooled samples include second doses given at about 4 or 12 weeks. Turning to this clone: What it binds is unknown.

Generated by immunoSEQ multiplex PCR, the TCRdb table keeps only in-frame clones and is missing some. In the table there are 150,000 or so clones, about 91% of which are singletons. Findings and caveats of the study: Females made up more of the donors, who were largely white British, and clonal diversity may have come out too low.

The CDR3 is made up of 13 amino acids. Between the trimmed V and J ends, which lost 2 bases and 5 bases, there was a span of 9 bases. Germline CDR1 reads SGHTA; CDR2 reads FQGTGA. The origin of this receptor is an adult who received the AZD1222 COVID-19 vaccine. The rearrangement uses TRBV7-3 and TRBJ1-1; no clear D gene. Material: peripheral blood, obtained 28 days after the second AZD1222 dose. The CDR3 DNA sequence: TGTGCCAGCAGCTTAGAGAGGAGAACTGAAGCTTTCTTT. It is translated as CASSLERRTEAFF.